This is a list of T cell receptor beta chains from one sample in a study of T cell responses to AZD1222 COVID-19 vaccine. Profiling relied on immunoSEQ multiplex PCR, and the TCRdb table lists in-frame clones only, not all of them. The sample lists about 78,000 clones; 87% were seen once. The sequencing used peripheral blood, collected on day 0 of AZD1222 vaccination. The receptor set was obtained from an adult in good health. Each CDR3 is given with its conserved first and last residue. D genes are given only for firm matches. Clone size is not always given. Where it is, it says once, few, many or a class for expanded clones.

TRBV6-1	.	.	TRBJ1-1	CASSEVGRGPEAFF	TGTGCCAGCAGTGAAGTGGGCAGGGGCCCTGAAGCTTTCTTT
TRBV7-9	.	TRBD1	TRBJ2-1	CASSLGQGARNEQFF	TGTGCCAGCAGCCTGGGACAGGGGGCGAGGAATGAGCAGTTCTTC
TRBV3-1/TRBV3-2	.	.	TRBJ1-5	CASSELDQPQHF	TGTGCCAGCAGCGAACTGGATCAGCCCCAGCATTTT
TRBV16	few	.	TRBJ1-4	CASSQSWAEKLFF	TGTGCCAGCAGCCAATCGTGGGCCGAAAAACTGTTTTTT
TRBV27	.	.	TRBJ2-2	CASSLRRVTGELFF	TGTGCCAGCAGTTTAAGAAGGGTCACCGGGGAGCTGTTTTTT
TRBV19	.	TRBD2	TRBJ2-1	CASSPRGGSGEQFF	TGTGCCAGTAGTCCGAGGGGCGGGAGTGGTGAGCAGTTCTTC
TRBV12-3/TRBV12-4	.	.	TRBJ1-6	CASSLAIGRPLHF	TGTGCCAGCAGTTTAGCTATAGGGAGACCCCTCCACTTT
TRBV4-2	.	TRBD2	TRBJ2-7	CASSQDSRGGRREQYF	TGTGCCAGCAGCCAAGACAGTCGGGGCGGGAGGAGGGAGCAGTACTTC
TRBV9	.	TRBD2	TRBJ2-7	CASSPSGRLPSPYEQYF	TGTGCCAGCAGCCCTAGCGGGAGACTTCCATCCCCTTACGAGCAGTACTTC
TRBV6-6	.	.	TRBJ2-2	CASKGDGGELFF	TGTGCCAGCAAGGGTGACGGCGGGGAGCTGTTTTTT
TRBV30	.	.	TRBJ2-7	CACQWDRLGEQYF	TGTGCCTGTCAGTGGGACCGCTTGGGCGAGCAGTACTTC
TRBV11-3	.	.	TRBJ2-1	CASSLGGNPYNEQFF	TGTGCCAGCAGCTTAGGTGGGAACCCCTACAATGAGCAGTTCTTC
TRBV27	.	.	TRBJ1-1	CASSLIAGRATEAFF	TGTGCCAGCAGTTTGATCGCAGGGAGGGCCACTGAAGCTTTCTTT
TRBV4-2	.	.	TRBJ2-7	CASSSKRSGSYEQYF	TGTGCCAGCAGCTCCAAGCGCAGCGGATCCTACGAGCAGTACTTC
TRBV21-1	.	.	TRBJ2-5	CASRTSGRKETQYF	TGTGCCAGCCGGACTAGCGGGAGGAAGGAGACCCAGTACTTC
TRBV7-6	.	TRBD1	TRBJ1-1	CASSLGGTAGISEAFF	TGTGCCAGCAGCTTAGGGGGGACAGCGGGGATTTCTGAAGCTTTCTTT
TRBV11-2	.	TRBD2	TRBJ2-7	CASSLRGSGSSYEQYF	TGTGCCAGCAGCTTAAGGGGCAGCGGGAGCTCCTACGAGCAGTACTTC
TRBV2	few	.	TRBJ1-5	CAIRDTDQPQHF	TGTGCCATCAGGGACACTGATCAGCCCCAGCATTTT
TRBV18	few	.	TRBJ2-5	CASSPRAGIQETQYF	TGTGCCAGCTCACCACGGGCCGGGATCCAAGAGACCCAGTACTTC
TRBV11-2	.	.	TRBJ2-5	CASSTARRETQYF	TGTGCCAGCAGCACAGCCCGGAGGGAGACCCAGTACTTC
TRBV7-2	.	.	TRBJ2-7	CAIAPTNNFYEQYF	TGTGCCATCGCCCCAACTAACAACTTCTACGAGCAGTACTTC
TRBV4-1	.	TRBD1	TRBJ2-7	CASSQGHRGYYEQYF	TGCGCCAGCAGCCAAGGACACAGGGGGTACTACGAGCAGTACTTC
TRBV7-8	.	TRBD1	TRBJ2-5	CASRPGQRQETQYF	TGTGCCAGCAGACCGGGACAGAGACAAGAGACCCAGTACTTC
TRBV5-1	.	TRBD1	TRBJ2-3	CASSQPTGPRDTQYF	TGCGCCAGCAGCCAACCGACAGGGCCCAGAGATACGCAGTATTTT
TRBV9	.	TRBD2	TRBJ2-2	CASSFTSGTGELFF	TGTGCCAGCAGCTTTACTAGCGGCACCGGGGAGCTGTTTTTT